This TCR beta chain came from a study of T cells in Graves' hyperthyroidism and ophthalmopathy. Regarding the study as a whole: For ophthalmopathy, model prediction preceded onset by a median around 7 months. Also found in blood were most expanded thyroid clonotypes above 0.001.

The V and J ends lost 7 bases and 6 bases respectively, with 15 bases between them. This CDR3 has 14 residues. Germline CDR1 is MNHEY and CDR2 is SMNVEV (reference sequence). As regards this clonotype: The antigen is undetermined.

Amplified regions were TCR beta CDR3 sequences from RNA transcripts. The HTBI primer set served for first-round RT-PCR of the TCR CDR3. MiXCR was run by TCRdb on the multiplex PCR reads, yielding one entry per CDR3 protein. Here the sample spans a few hundred thousand distinct CDR3 sequences, under 25% being singletons. This TCR derives from a woman between 70 and 85 years old with Graves' ophthalmopathy. Sample: blood. This chain connects TRBV27 to TRBJ2-2, with a weak D call TRBD2 (5 bases). In nucleotides, the CDR3 is TGTGCCAGCACCCTCCAGCTCGGGGCCGGGGAGCTGTTTTTT. Translating gives CASTLQLGAGELFF.